The 10 T cell receptor beta chains below were found in one sample sequenced in a study of blood T cell repertoires in COVID-19. Sequencing was performed with immunoSEQ multiplex PCR; in TCRdb, only in-frame clones are kept and a portion is missing. The sample holds 60,000 to 85,000 clones, around nine tenths seen once. The specimen sequenced was peripheral blood. These receptors originate from a woman between 45 and 60 years old with COVID-19, enrolled during active disease.

The V gene is TRBV6-5, the J gene TRBJ2-7; 7 nucleotides agree with TRBD2. The CDR3 loop spans 14 amino acids. Germline loops: CDR1 MNHEY, CDR2 SVGAGI. Trimming removed 7 bases from V and 9 bases from J; junction bases left unmatched: 15. The CDR3 DNA reads as TGTGCCAGCACCTCCCGGGACTACAGCTCCAGGCAGTACTTC. As protein: CASTSRDYSSRQYF.

V gene TRBV19 combines with J gene TRBJ2-2, with a tentative D call TRBD2 (5 bases). Germline V gene data show CDR1 as LNHDA and CDR2 as SQIVND (reference sequence). This CDR3 is 14 amino acids long. Trimming took 8 bases from V and 5 from J, leaving 15 bases between them. The CDR3 here is CASLRAVGTGELFF. In DNA, the CDR3 is TGTGCCAGTTTGCGGGCAGTCGGAACCGGGGAGCTGTTTTTT.

The CDR3 region has the DNA TGTGCCTGGAGTGTAGAGGAGGGAGGTTCTAATTCACCCCTCCACTTT. Amino acids: CAWSVEEGGSNSPLHF. The chain recombines TRBV30 with TRBJ1-6; D gene unclear. The germline V and J ends were trimmed by 0 bases and 6 bases, with 15 bases remaining between them. Germline CDR1 is GTSNPN and CDR2 is SVGIG (reference sequence). The CDR3 has 16 residues.

The rearrangement links TRBV27 to TRBJ2-7, with D maybe TRBD2 (5 bases). V lost 8 bases, J lost 5 bases, and 19 bases lay in between. The CDR3 is made up of 14 amino acids. CDR1 MNHEY and CDR2 SMNVEV come from the germline V gene (reference sequence). CDR3 bases: TGTGCCAGCTCGAAAGGGCGGGTACAGAACGAGCAGTACTTC. It translates to CASSKGRVQNEQYF.

This chain connects TRBV19 to TRBJ2-5; TRBD1 aligns across 8 bases. V lost 5 bases to trimming and J lost 3 bases; unmatched junction nucleotides: 5. CDR1 is LNHDA, CDR2 SQIVND, per germline (reference sequence). The CDR3 runs to 14 residues. The CDR3 reads CASSPDRAKETQYF. CDR3 sequence (DNA): TGTGCCAGTAGTCCGGACAGGGCGAAAGAGACCCAGTACTTC.

This clone was seen a single time. The gene calls are TRBV6-1 and TRBJ2-7; possibly TRBD1 for D (5 bases). CDR3 length: 14 amino acids. CDR1 is MNHNS and CDR2 is SASEGT in the germline V gene. Trimming left V 1 base short and J 3 bases short, with 10 bases between. CDR3 loop: CASSEETGYYEQYF. The DNA for the CDR3 is TGTGCCAGCAGTGAAGAAACAGGATACTACGAGCAGTACTTC.

The rearrangement links TRBV15 to TRBJ2-2; TRBD1 is a possible D gene (6 bases). The CDR3 contains 17 residues. Between the trimmed V and J ends, which lost 6 bases and 0 bases, there was a span of 17 bases. Germline CDR1 is LNHNV and CDR2 is YYDKDF (reference sequence). CDR3 coding DNA: TGTGCCACCAGGGGTGTTACCGGGACACCGAACACCGGGGAGCTGTTTTTT. This gives the protein CATRGVTGTPNTGELFF.

This rearrangement joins TRBV5-1 to TRBJ1-6; tentatively, D is TRBD1 (5 bases). V shed 0 bases and J shed 0 bases, with 10 bases lying between them. Germline values: CDR1 SGHRS, CDR2 YFSETQ. This CDR3 spans 17 amino acids. The CDR3 region is CASSLGQGHSYNSPLHF. In DNA, the CDR3 is TGCGCCAGCAGCTTGGGGCAGGGCCACTCCTATAATTCACCCCTCCACTTT.

The rearrangement links TRBV6-5 to TRBJ2-4; TRBD1 aligns across 7 bases. Germline V lookup: CDR1 MNHEY, CDR2 SVGAGI. The CDR3 has 11 amino acids. The ends lost 7 bases at V and 9 bases at J; junction bases unmatched: 3. DNA for the CDR3: TGTGCCAGCACCTCAGGGGGCATTCAGTACTTC. Amino acids: CASTSGGIQYF.

The rearrangement uses TRBV5-1 and TRBJ2-3; 9 bases line up with TRBD2. This CDR3 region has 16 residues. The germline V gene encodes CDR1 SGHRS and CDR2 YFSETQ. V gave up 5 bases and J gave up 0 bases; unmatched junction bases: 7. This CDR3 is CASRAGGRLSTDTQYF. The CDR3 region has the DNA TGCGCCAGCAGAGCGGGGGGACGTCTGAGCACAGATACGCAGTATTTT.